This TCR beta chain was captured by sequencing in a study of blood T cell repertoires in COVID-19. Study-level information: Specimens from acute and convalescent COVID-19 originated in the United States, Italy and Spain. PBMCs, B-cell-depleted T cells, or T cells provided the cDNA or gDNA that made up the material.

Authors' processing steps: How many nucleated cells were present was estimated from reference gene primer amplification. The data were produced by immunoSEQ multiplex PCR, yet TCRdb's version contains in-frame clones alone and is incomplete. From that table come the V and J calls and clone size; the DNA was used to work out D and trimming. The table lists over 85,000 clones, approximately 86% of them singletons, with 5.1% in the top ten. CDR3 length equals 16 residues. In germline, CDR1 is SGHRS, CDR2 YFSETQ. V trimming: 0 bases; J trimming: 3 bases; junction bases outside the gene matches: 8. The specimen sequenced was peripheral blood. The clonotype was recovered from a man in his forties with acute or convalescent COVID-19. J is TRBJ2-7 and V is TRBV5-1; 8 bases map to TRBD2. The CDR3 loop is CASSLAGGASVYEQYF. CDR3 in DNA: TGCGCCAGCAGCTTGGCGGGAGGGGCTTCAGTCTACGAGCAGTACTTC.